This T cell receptor beta chain was sequenced for a study of T cells in Graves' hyperthyroidism and ophthalmopathy (dated by TCRdb to about 2019). Study-wide context: Peripheral blood was collected at initial diagnosis, before any treatment. A discovery cohort of around 100 patients, roughly 43 with Graves' ophthalmopathy and 57 with stable Graves' hyperthyroidism, was used to find distinguishing TCR V-J signatures. Prospective prediction of ophthalmopathy was tested in an independent validation cohort consisting of 18 to 20 hyperthyroidism patients and 15 or so patients who later progressed to ophthalmopathy. The 95 to 100 discovery patients were divided at random into training and test sets in a 7:3 ratio. In about 6 Graves' hyperthyroidism patients, the study also compared T-cell repertoires from thyroid tissue with T-cell repertoires from blood. Following sampling, methimazole starting at 30 mg daily was given to hyperthyroidism patients, and high-dose intravenous methylprednisolone was given to ophthalmopathy patients. The paper describes TCR Vbeta CDR3 sequencing of around 140 peripheral blood samples, made up of 43 ophthalmopathy patients, over 70 hyperthyroidism patients and 17 progressor patients.

V and J are truncated by 4 bases and 5 bases respectively, leaving an intervening sequence of 18 bases. The germline V gene supplies CDR1 SGDLS and CDR2 YYNGEE. The CDR3 runs 15 residues from the cysteine to the phenylalanine. Only the CDR3 portion is preserved as DNA: 45 bases, with reading frame beginning at the first base. The table lists this clonotype with a few counts. Its antigen specificity is not known. No much larger clone is present one base from it, and per-base qualities are unavailable. General study outcomes and caveats: No statistical method was used to set the sample size in advance, and investigators knew the group allocation. In cross-validation, a model built on a 13 V-J signature told ophthalmopathy apart from stable hyperthyroidism with 87.88% sensitivity and roughly 83% specificity, and in testing the same model reached 80%/75%. Most expanded thyroid clonotypes (frequency above 0.001) were also detected in blood, suggesting blood repertoires may reflect thyroid immune responses. In validation, the model predicted progression to ophthalmopathy with around 71% sensitivity and roughly 72% specificity, a median of roughly seven months before onset.

Stable Graves' hyperthyroidism was defined as no progression to ophthalmopathy during 18 months of follow-up. Hyperthyroidism patients were aged 18 to 65 years and newly diagnosed, with disease duration of less than 2 months. Any patient with an uncontrolled infection, another autoimmune disease, pregnancy or lactation was excluded. Diagnoses relied on clinical symptoms, serum thyroxine and TRAb, thyroid ultrasound and orbital computed tomography. PBMCs were separated from roughly 10 ml of fresh peripheral blood using Ficoll-Paque density gradient centrifugation. Total RNA was extracted using Trizol reagent, and RNA quality was assessed on an Agilent 2100 Bioanalyzer. Amplification of TCR beta CDR3 regions was carried out from RNA transcripts. A first-round RT-PCR of the TCR CDR3 used the HTBI primer set with the Qiagen OneStep RT-PCR kit. Libraries were constructed in a second round of multiplex PCR, after which size selection and purification were performed. Paired-end sequencing of the libraries was performed with 100 bp reads on an Illumina HiSeq2000. Per the source publication's procedure: Raw data were processed with SOAPnuke, discarding reads with adapters, uncalled bases, mean Phred below 15, or no exact constant-primer or identifier match. High-quality paired reads were merged using COPE v1.2.5, and each unique nucleotide sequence was defined as a clonotype. MiTCR v1.1 was used to align clonotypes to the IMGT TRBV, TRBD and TRBJ reference segments. Only V-J combinations with frequency above 0.0001, covering roughly 99% of repertoires, were analysed. The TCS score was defined as the ratio of F50 (clonal expansion) to E x V (chaos), calculated using BLOSUM62-based TCRdist between CDR3 peptides within each V-J. Welch's t-statistics and random forest reduced around 550 V-J features to some 14, which were used in a naive Bayes classifier (R e1071). TCRdb reworked the public reads: Q25 trimming with fastp, MiXCR clone assembly, productive beta chains retained. Each entry merges the rows of one CDR3 protein and shows their most common DNA and genes. Clone size and V and J calls follow TCRdb, not the original study. The sample includes under 700,000 distinct CDR3 sequences, with around 15% observed a single time. Clones ranked in the top ten supply approximately 20% of the sample.

The receptor chain draws on TRBV9 and TRBJ1-1; tentative D gene TRBD1, with 5 bases matching. What was sequenced was blood. This clonotype originated in a young woman with Graves' hyperthyroidism. CDR3 region: CASSPLQGSMTEAFF. The DNA is as follows: TGTGCCAGCAGCCCGCTCCAGGGATCAATGACTGAAGCTTTCTTT.